What follows are 25 T cell receptor beta chains derived from one specimen sequenced in a study of T cells in Graves' hyperthyroidism and ophthalmopathy. The source material, RNA transcripts, was used to amplify TCR beta CDR3 regions. Primed by the HTBI set, a first-round RT-PCR was run on the TCR CDR3. TCRdb reanalysed the multiplex PCR reads using MiXCR and keeps one entry per CDR3 protein. The data contain around 700,000 distinct CDR3 sequences, around 40% of them singletons. The sample consisted of blood. Receptors were obtained from a woman between 35 and 50 years old with Graves' hyperthyroidism.

This clonotype occurred a few times. J is TRBJ2-7 and V is TRBV4-3; D is unclear. The ends were cut back, 1 base at V and 0 bases at J, with 10 bases in the middle. The CDR3 length is 15 residues. The germline gives CDR1 LGHNA, CDR2 YSLEER. CDR3 sequence: CASSQGGSASYEQYF. The CDR3 region has the DNA TGCGCCAGCAGCCAAGGTGGCAGCGCCTCCTACGAGCAGTACTTC.

This clonotype was counted many times. The V call is TRBV10-3, the J call TRBJ2-5, with 9 bases that match TRBD1. Trimming at V came to 6 bases and at J to 5 bases, leaving 4 bases not matched to a gene. The CDR3 is 13 residues long. Germline V lookup: CDR1 ENHRY, CDR2 SYGVKD. DNA of the CDR3: TGTGCCATCAGGGAACAGGGGGCGGAGACCCAGTACTTC. Translation gives CAIREQGAETQYF.

The V call is TRBV7-2, the J call TRBJ2-7, with TRBD1 matching 9 bases. CDR3 length equals 14 residues. The V gene end was trimmed by 9 bases and the J gene end by 7 bases; junction bases not matched to a gene: 13. Germline assignment: CDR1 SGHTA and CDR2 FQGNSA. For the CDR3, the DNA is TGTGCCAGTAAACAGGGGGCGTCCTACAATGAGCAGTACTTC. It specifies CASKQGASYNEQYF.

Of note for this clonotype: This may be a read error: a much more frequent sequence differs by one nucleotide. The chain has TRBV14 and TRBJ1-5, with unresolved D. Germline V gene sequence: CDR1 SGHDN, CDR2 FVKESK. The CDR3 runs to 14 residues. CDR3 nucleotide sequence: TGTGCCAGCAGCCAGTCAGAGGGCAAGCAGCCCCAGCATTTT. Amino acids: CASSQSEGKQPQHF.

The V gene is TRBV20-1, the J gene TRBJ2-1, with 11 nucleotides matching TRBD2. Looked up from germline, CDR1 is DFQATT and CDR2 is SNEGSKA (reference sequence). The CDR3 covers 14 residues. The V and J ends lost 6 bases and 10 bases, in that order; junction bases with no gene match: 11. This chain's CDR3 is CSAPTALAGGEQFF. Here the CDR3 DNA reads TGCAGTGCCCCGACCGCTCTAGCGGGGGGCGAGCAGTTCTTC.

The chain combines TRBV19 with TRBJ1-5; possibly TRBD1 for D (5 bases). V lost 5 bases, J lost 0 bases, and 11 bases lay in between. This CDR3 is built from 15 residues. The V gene's germline CDR1 is LNHDA and CDR2 SQIVND (reference sequence). The CDR3 bases are TGTGCCAGTAGTGTGGAGGGGCCTAGCAATCAGCCCCAGCATTTT. Protein product: CASSVEGPSNQPQHF.

This chain uses TRBV15 with TRBJ1-2; D is unresolved. CDR1 and CDR2 (germline): LNHNV, YYDKDF (reference sequence). V dropped 4 bases and J dropped 8 bases, with 11 bases sitting between them. The CDR3 is made up of 12 amino acids. DNA for the CDR3: TGTGCCACCAGCACCTCAATGGGGGGCTACACCTTC. As protein: CATSTSMGGYTF.

The CDR3 DNA follows: TGTGCCAGTAGTACCGGGATTGCGAACTATGGCTACACCTTC. This codes for CASSTGIANYGYTF. J is TRBJ1-2 and V is TRBV19; no firm D call. CDR1 and CDR2 (germline): LNHDA, SQIVND (reference sequence). The CDR3 is 14 residues long. Between the trimmed V and J ends, which lost 4 bases and 2 bases, there was a span of 11 bases.

J is TRBJ1-2 and V is TRBV5-1, with a tentative D call TRBD1 (5 bases). The V gene's germline CDR1 is SGHRS and CDR2 YFSETQ. The V end was cut by 0 bases, the J end by 6 bases, with 12 bases between. This CDR3 is built from 14 residues. The CDR3 DNA sequence: TGCGCCAGCAGCTTGGTAGGCGGACAAAATGGCTACACCTTC. Translated: CASSLVGGQNGYTF.

This clonotype was observed many times. The V call is TRBV2, the J call TRBJ1-4; D is undetermined. V lost 3 bases and J 4 bases, leaving 12 bases between the germline ends. The CDR3 is 15 amino acids. Germline loops: CDR1 SNHLY, CDR2 FYNNEI. CDR3 in DNA: TGTGCCAGCAGTGAGATTGGGATCCATAATGAAAAACTGTTTTTT. Translated, it gives CASSEIGIHNEKLFF.

This clonotype was found many times. The J gene is TRBJ1-5, the V gene TRBV12-3 or TRBV12-4; D remains unclear. Trimming stripped 6 bases from V and 1 base from J, with 13 bases between. The CDR3 is 15 residues long. The CDR3: CASSAAGESNQPQHF. CDR3 nucleotides: TGTGCCAGCAGCGCCGCAGGAGAGAGCAATCAGCCCCAGCATTTT.

This clonotype occurred a few times. The CDR3 region has the DNA TGCAGTGCTAGAGACTTTCATCTCGGCGGGGGGGACCAGGAGTACTTC. This gives the protein CSARDFHLGGGDQEYF. The chain joins TRBV20-1 to TRBJ2-7; 9 bases agree with TRBD2. CDR1 is DFQATT, CDR2 SNEGSKA, per germline (reference sequence). The CDR3 extends over 16 amino acids. With V trimmed by 0 bases and J by 11 bases, 17 bases remained unmatched.

This clonotype came up a few times. The rearrangement links TRBV7-2 to TRBJ2-5, with TRBD1 matching over 9 bases. The end of the DNA aligns better with TRBJ2-1, so the J call may be wrong. Germline CDR1 is SGHTA and CDR2 is FQGNSA. The CDR3 spans 16 residues. For the CDR3, the DNA is TGTGCCAGCAGCAAAGCCGCCGGGACAGGGTGGAATGAGCAGTTCTTC. Translating it yields CASSKAAGTGWNEQFF.

The V call is TRBV29-1, the J call TRBJ2-3; no firm D call. Between the trimmed V and J ends, which lost 7 bases and 0 bases, there was a span of 14 bases. Looked up from germline, CDR1 is SQVTM and CDR2 is ANQGSEA. The CDR3 length is 14 residues. The chain's CDR3 is CSAASQSSTDTQYF. CDR3 nucleotides: TGCAGCGCAGCCAGCCAATCTAGCACAGATACGCAGTATTTT.

This clonotype was observed at least ten times. The J gene is TRBJ1-3, the V gene TRBV6-5; no firm D call. The CDR3 has 11 amino acids. The V gene's germline CDR1 is MNHEY and CDR2 SVGAGI. Trimming left V 8 bases short and J 4 bases short, with 6 bases between. The CDR3 sequence is CASADGNTIYF. In nucleotides, the CDR3 is TGTGCCAGCGCCGACGGAAACACCATATATTTT.

This clonotype was observed a handful of times. V usage is TRBV6-5 and J usage is TRBJ1-6; D is ambiguous. The V end lost 7 bases, the J end lost 7 bases, and 17 bases lay between the germline ends. Per germline, CDR1 MNHEY and CDR2 SVGAGI. The CDR3 extends over 15 amino acids. CDR3 in amino acids: CASTPSGPLNSPLHF. The CDR3 nucleotides are TGTGCCAGCACTCCATCCGGGCCCTTAAATTCACCCCTCCACTTT.

This clonotype was detected a few times. The chain is built from TRBV28 and TRBJ2-2, with D possibly TRBD2 on 7 matching bases. Germline V gene sequence: CDR1 MDHEN, CDR2 SYDVKM. Trimming stripped 7 bases from V and 4 bases from J, with 16 bases between. The CDR3 spans 15 residues. CDR3 DNA sequence: TGTGCCAGCACCAAGGGGGGGGCACTCACCGGGGAGCTGTTTTTT. As protein: CASTKGGALTGELFF.

This clonotype appeared many times. The chain carries TRBV7-8 and TRBJ1-1; D is possibly TRBD1 (5 bases). Looked up from germline, CDR1 is SGHVS and CDR2 is FQNEAQ. The CDR3 has 14 amino acids. V lost 5 bases and J lost 5, with 15 bases in between. CDR3 sequence reads: CASSLPLGGTEAFF. CDR3 in DNA: TGTGCCAGCAGCCTGCCGCTCGGGGGGACTGAAGCTTTCTTT.

This clonotype was seen a few times. The chain has TRBV5-1 and TRBJ1-5; D is unclear. V lost 0 bases to trimming and J lost 6 bases, with 7 bases between them. Germline CDR1 reads SGHRS; CDR2 reads YFSETQ. The CDR3 totals 13 residues. Here the CDR3 DNA reads TGCGCCAGCAGCTTGGATTGGGGTCAGCCCCAGCATTTT. It encodes CASSLDWGQPQHF.

This clonotype was detected ten times or more. This rearrangement joins TRBV2 to TRBJ1-5; a weak D match, TRBD1 (6 bases). The germline CDR1 and CDR2 sequences are SNHLY and FYNNEI. The ends were cut back, 0 bases at V and 15 bases at J, with 12 bases in the middle. The length of the CDR3 is 12 residues. DNA for the CDR3: TGTGCCAGCAGTGAAGCGGGGGCTCAAGGGCATTTT. Its translation: CASSEAGAQGHF. The full variable domain, in which reference TRBV2 and TRBJ1-5 provide the parts outside the CDR3, is EPEVTQTPSHQVTQMGQEVILRCVPISNHLYFYWYRQILGQKVEFLVSFYNNEISEKSEIFDDQFSVERPDGSNFTLKIRSTKLEDSAMYFCASSEAGAQGHFGDGTRLSIL.

This chain joins TRBV9 and TRBJ2-7, with D tentatively TRBD2 (7 bases). CDR1 is SGDLS and CDR2 is YYNGEE in the germline V gene. V gave up 4 bases and J gave up 3 bases, with 14 bases separating them. The CDR3 spans 14 residues. The CDR3 loop is CASSSGGANYEQYF. CDR3 coding DNA: TGTGCCAGCAGCTCGGGGGGCGCCAACTACGAGCAGTACTTC.

Regarding this clonotype: One base away lies a much larger clone, so this may be a sequencing read error. This sequence joins TRBV10-3 and TRBJ2-6, with 9 positions matching TRBD1. The CDR3 length is 19 residues. Germline V gene sequence: CDR1 ENHRY, CDR2 SYGVKD. In nucleotides, the CDR3 is TGTGCCATCGGTGACGCCGGGACAGGGTTTTTCTCTGGGGCCAACGTCCTGACTTTC. Its protein product is CAIGDAGTGFFSGANVLTF.

This clonotype was detected ten times or more. The chain carries TRBV3-1 and TRBJ1-5; 7 positions match TRBD1. Unmatched junction bases numbered 3, after V lost 7 bases and J lost 6 bases. Germline V gene data show CDR1 as LGHDT and CDR2 as YNNKEL (reference sequence). CDR3 length: 12 amino acids. CDR3: CASNSGGQPQHF. Here the CDR3 DNA reads TGTGCCAGCAATTCAGGGGGTCAGCCCCAGCATTTT. The whole variable domain, remainder taken from reference TRBV3-1 and TRBJ1-5, is DTAVSQTPKYLVTQMGNDKSIKCEQNLGHDTMYWYKQDSKKFLKIMFSYNNKELIINETVPNRFSPKSPDKAHLNLHINSLELGDSAVYFCASNSGGQPQHFGDGTRLSIL.

The chain carries TRBV7-2 and TRBJ2-1, with 7 nucleotides matching TRBD2. V gave up 2 bases and J gave up 5 bases; unmatched junction bases: 6. Germline assignment: CDR1 SGHTA and CDR2 FQGNSA. The CDR3 runs to 15 residues. The CDR3 sequence is CASSLWASGDNEQFF. In DNA form, the CDR3 reads TGTGCCAGCAGCTTATGGGCTAGCGGTGACAATGAGCAGTTCTTC.

The rearrangement joins TRBV10-3 to TRBJ2-2; possibly TRBD1 for D (6 bases). CDR3 length: 14 amino acids. Germline V gene lookup returns CDR1 ENHRY and CDR2 SYGVKD. Deletions cut 10 bases from V and 6 bases from J, with 18 bases between. The DNA of the CDR3 is TGTGCCAGCTCACCGCGACAGGCATCCGGGGAGCTGTTTTTT. Its translation: CASSPRQASGELFF.